A single sample gave rise to the 18 T cell receptor beta chains below, sequenced in a study of cytomegalovirus exposure and HLA in healthy donors. The PCR contained 60 Vbeta and 13 Jbeta primers. The data were produced by immunoSEQ multiplex PCR, yet TCRdb's version contains in-frame clones alone and is incomplete. The table shows some 140,000 clones, with approximately 75% occurring only once. The sample was PBMCs. Receptor source: a male donor in good health and CMV-seronegative.

Only one count was recorded for this clone. The chain has TRBV6-5 and TRBJ2-5; 7 positions match TRBD1. After removal of 8 bases from V and 0 bases from J, the junction contained 3 bases not matched to a gene. Germline-derived CDR1 and CDR2 are MNHEY and SVGAGI. This CDR3 comprises 13 residues. The CDR3 region is CASGTEYQETQYF. DNA of the CDR3: TGTGCCAGCGGGACAGAATACCAAGAGACCCAGTACTTC.

V is TRBV5-8 and J is TRBJ2-3, with TRBD1 matching 7 bases. J gave up 6 bases and V 4 bases, and 17 bases lay outside the gene matches. This CDR3 comprises 17 residues. Germline V gene sequence: CDR1 SGHTS, CDR2 YDEGEE. For the CDR3, the DNA is TGTGCCAGCAGCGGAAACCAGGGGGTACACATCATCGATACGCAGTATTTT. Translation gives CASSGNQGVHIIDTQYF.

J is TRBJ1-6 and V is TRBV19; 9 bases agree with TRBD1. Unmatched junction bases numbered 6, after V lost 5 bases and J lost 10 bases. CDR1 is LNHDA, CDR2 SQIVND, per germline (reference sequence). This CDR3 comprises 14 residues. The CDR3 loop reads CASSDTGGHSPLHF. CDR3 in DNA: TGTGCCAGTAGTGACACAGGGGGCCACTCACCCCTCCACTTT.

The chain uses TRBV7-2 and TRBJ2-1; 10 bases are shared with TRBD2. Germline CDR1 reads SGHTA; CDR2 reads FQGNSA. This CDR3 region has 15 residues. V lost 6 bases to trimming and J lost 3 bases; unmatched junction nucleotides: 5. Written as DNA, the CDR3 is TGTGCCAGCAGGAGGACTAGCGGTATCTACAATGAGCAGTTCTTC. This translates into CASRRTSGIYNEQFF.

This chain links TRBV5-1 with TRBJ2-7, with 11 bases fitting TRBD2. Germline V gene data show CDR1 as SGHRS and CDR2 as YFSETQ. Unmatched junction bases numbered 11, after V lost 0 bases and J lost 0 bases. CDR3 length: 19 amino acids. The DNA for the CDR3 is TGCGCCAGCAGCTTGGTGTCGCTAGCGGGGGGCGTGACCTCCTACGAGCAGTACTTC. Protein product: CASSLVSLAGGVTSYEQYF.

The chain uses TRBV25-1 and TRBJ2-4; the match to TRBD1 covers 7 bases. CDR3 length: 13 residues. V lost 2 bases and J lost 10; bases outside the gene matches: 5. CDR1 and CDR2 from the germline V gene are MGHDK and SYGVNS. This CDR3 is CASSEEGAGIQYF. The CDR3 nucleotides read TGTGCCAGCAGTGAAGAGGGGGCAGGGATTCAGTACTTC.

This chain links TRBV6-1 with TRBJ1-2, with no clear D. The ends were cut back, 6 bases at V and 4 bases at J, with 15 bases in the middle. The CDR3 has 14 residues. Per the germline V gene, CDR1 is MNHNS and CDR2 is SASEGT. DNA of the CDR3: TGTGCCAGCAGGGTGGCAGGAGGCTCCTATGGCTACACCTTC. Its translation: CASRVAGGSYGYTF.

The CDR3 nucleotides read TGTGCCAGCAGCGTAGCAGCGGGGGGTCTTGGGTCCGGGGAGCTGTTTTTT. Protein sequence: CASSVAAGGLGSGELFF. The chain couples TRBV9 to TRBJ2-2; 9 nucleotides line up with TRBD2. Germline V gene data show CDR1 as SGDLS and CDR2 as YYNGEE. Trimming took 0 bases from V and 6 from J; bases not matched to a gene: 9. The CDR3 loop spans 17 amino acids.

This clone was observed a single time. The rearrangement uses TRBV19 and TRBJ2-2; TRBD2 is a possible D gene (7 bases). The CDR3 consists of 16 residues. V lost 3 bases, J lost 2 bases, and 13 bases lay in between. Per germline, CDR1 LNHDA and CDR2 SQIVND (reference sequence). This CDR3 reads CASSMGGGHNTGELFF. In DNA form, the CDR3 reads TGTGCCAGTAGTATGGGCGGGGGCCATAACACCGGGGAGCTGTTTTTT.

This clone was counted a single time. This rearrangement joins TRBV30 to TRBJ1-3; D is ambiguous. CDR3 length: 13 amino acids. Germline loops: CDR1 GTSNPN, CDR2 SVGIG (reference sequence). V shed 5 bases and J shed 0 bases, with 8 bases lying between them. CDR3 in amino acids: CAWSRSSGNTIYF. In nucleotides, the CDR3 is TGTGCCTGGTCGAGGAGCTCTGGAAACACCATATATTTT.

The chain has TRBV5-1 and TRBJ1-5; 7 nucleotides match TRBD1. V lost 1 base to trimming and J lost 0 bases; unmatched junction nucleotides: 1. Germline values: CDR1 SGHRS, CDR2 YFSETQ. This CDR3 is built from 15 residues. The CDR3 is CASSLTGASNQPQHF. CDR3 in DNA: TGCGCCAGCAGCTTGACAGGGGCTAGCAATCAGCCCCAGCATTTT.

CDR3 in amino acids: CASSRSQRGQYF. CDR3 DNA sequence: TGTGCCAGCAGCCGGAGTCAGCGGGGGCAGTATTTT. The chain is built from TRBV5-6 and TRBJ2-3, with 7 bases identical to TRBD2. CDR3 length: 12 amino acids. Losses at the gene ends were 4 bases for V and 11 bases for J; bases not matched to a gene: 7. The germline gives CDR1 SGHDT, CDR2 YYEEEE.

The J gene is TRBJ2-2, the V gene TRBV5-1; TRBD1 matches 10 bases. The V and J ends lost 4 bases and 5 bases, in that order; junction bases with no gene match: 5. The germline V gene has CDR1 SGHRS and CDR2 YFSETQ. The CDR3 is 15 amino acids. CDR3 sequence reads: CASSRGQGRTGELFF. CDR3 coding DNA: TGCGCCAGCAGCCGGGGACAGGGGAGGACCGGGGAGCTGTTTTTT.

This clone was detected once. The rearrangement joins TRBV29-1 to TRBJ2-5, with a tentative D call TRBD2 (6 bases). The last part of the DNA fits TRBJ2-7 better; the J call may be wrong. CDR3 length equals 12 residues. Germline lookup yields CDR1 SQVTM and CDR2 ANQGSEA. For the CDR3, the DNA is TGCAGCGTCAGCCGGGGGAACCACGAGCAGTACTTC. Its translation: CSVSRGNHEQYF.

This chain uses TRBV7-2 with TRBJ2-5, with 9 bases fitting TRBD1. The CDR3 extends over 14 amino acids. V gave up 5 bases and J gave up 5 bases; unmatched junction bases: 6. The germline V gene has CDR1 SGHTA and CDR2 FQGNSA. CDR3 in amino acids: CASSKQGARETQYF. CDR3 sequence (DNA): TGTGCCAGCAGCAAACAGGGGGCCAGGGAGACCCAGTACTTC.

This clone was seen a single time. This chain joins TRBV28 and TRBJ2-1; 12 nucleotides agree with TRBD1. This CDR3 comprises 13 residues. V gave up 7 bases and J gave up 9 bases; unmatched junction bases: 4. Germline-derived CDR1 and CDR2 are MDHEN and SYDVKM. The CDR3: CASKGTGGGEQFF. DNA of the CDR3: TGTGCCAGCAAAGGGACAGGGGGCGGTGAGCAGTTCTTC.

The CDR3 DNA is TGTGCCAGCAGCTTAGCCCGACAGCCTAGCACAGATACGCAGTATTTT. Protein: CASSLARQPSTDTQYF. This chain connects TRBV7-2 to TRBJ2-3, with a weak D call TRBD1 (5 bases). CDR3 size: 16 residues. Germline V gene sequence: CDR1 SGHTA, CDR2 FQGNSA. The V end was cut by 0 bases, the J end by 0 bases, with 10 bases between.

This clone was seen just once. Mismatch with germline at one junction end may stem from a read error. The CDR3 protein is CSSSLGRLAGGPGELFF. The CDR3, as DNA: TGTTCCAGCAGCTTAGGGCGACTAGCGGGAGGCCCCGGGGAGCTGTTTTTT. This chain joins TRBV7-9 and TRBJ2-2; 13 bases map to TRBD2. The germline V gene encodes CDR1 SEHNR and CDR2 FQNEAQ (reference sequence). The CDR3 sequence is 17 residues long.